This T cell receptor (beta chain) came from a study of blood T cell repertoires in COVID-19. Study-wide background: The samples span acute and convalescent COVID-19 from the United States, Italy and Spain. T cells, B-cell-depleted T cells, or PBMCs provided the cDNA or gDNA that served as material.

This CDR3 comprises 15 residues. Looked up from germline, CDR1 is LGHNA and CDR2 is YNFKEQ. Regarding this clone: A read error may account for a junction end that differs from germline.

In the original processing: Amplifying reference gene primers gave estimates of nucleated cell counts. Measured with immunoSEQ multiplex PCR; TCRdb has only the in-frame clones, and not every one. V, J and clone size are those of that table, while D and trimming were read from the DNA. The sample shows about 70,000 clones, approximately 80% of them seen only once. The V gene is TRBV4-2, the J gene TRBJ1-5; D remains ambiguous. The sample was peripheral blood. The TCR comes from a woman in her seventies with acute or convalescent COVID-19. The CDR3 loop is CASSQGLGSDQPQHF. As DNA, the CDR3 is TGTGCCAGCAGCCAAGGTTTGGGTAGCGATCAGCCCCAGCATTTT.